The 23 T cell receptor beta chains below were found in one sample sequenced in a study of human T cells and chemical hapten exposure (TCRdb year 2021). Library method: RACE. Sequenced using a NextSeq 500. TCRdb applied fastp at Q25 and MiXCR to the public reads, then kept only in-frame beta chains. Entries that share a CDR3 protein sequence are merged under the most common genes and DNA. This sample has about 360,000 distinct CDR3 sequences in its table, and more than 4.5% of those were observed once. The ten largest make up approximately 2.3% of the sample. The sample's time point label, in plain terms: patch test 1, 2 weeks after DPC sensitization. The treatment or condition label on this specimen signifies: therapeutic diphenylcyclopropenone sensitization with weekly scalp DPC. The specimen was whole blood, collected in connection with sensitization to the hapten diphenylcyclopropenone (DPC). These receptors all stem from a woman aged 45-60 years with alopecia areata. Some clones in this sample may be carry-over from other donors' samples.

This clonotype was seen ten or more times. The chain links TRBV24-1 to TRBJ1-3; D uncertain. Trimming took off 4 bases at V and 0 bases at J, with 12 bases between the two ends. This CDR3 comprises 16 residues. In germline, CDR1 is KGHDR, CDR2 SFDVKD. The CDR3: CATSDPDPSSGNTIYF. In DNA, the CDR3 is TGTGCCACCAGTGACCCCGACCCGAGCTCTGGAAACACCATATATTTT.

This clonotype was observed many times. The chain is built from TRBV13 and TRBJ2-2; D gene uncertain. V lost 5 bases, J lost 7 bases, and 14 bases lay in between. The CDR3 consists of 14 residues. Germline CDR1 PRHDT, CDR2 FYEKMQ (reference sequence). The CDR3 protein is CASSISPDGGELFF. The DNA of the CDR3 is TGTGCCAGCAGCATCAGCCCAGACGGCGGGGAGCTGTTTTTT.

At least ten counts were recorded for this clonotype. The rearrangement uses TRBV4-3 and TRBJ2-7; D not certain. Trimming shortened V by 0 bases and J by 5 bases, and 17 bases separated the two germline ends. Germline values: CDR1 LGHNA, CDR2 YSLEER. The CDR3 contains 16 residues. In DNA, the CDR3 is TGCGCCAGCAGCCAAGAACCGGACCAAGGTATCCACGAGCAGTACTTC. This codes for CASSQEPDQGIHEQYF.

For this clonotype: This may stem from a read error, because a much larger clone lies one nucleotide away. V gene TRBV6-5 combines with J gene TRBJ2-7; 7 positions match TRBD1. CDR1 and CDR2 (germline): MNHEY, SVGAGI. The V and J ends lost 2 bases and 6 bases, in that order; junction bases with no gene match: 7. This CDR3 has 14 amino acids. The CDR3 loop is CASSYLDRVGEQYF. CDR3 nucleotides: TGTGCCAGCAGTTACCTAGACAGGGTAGGCGAGCAGTACTTC.

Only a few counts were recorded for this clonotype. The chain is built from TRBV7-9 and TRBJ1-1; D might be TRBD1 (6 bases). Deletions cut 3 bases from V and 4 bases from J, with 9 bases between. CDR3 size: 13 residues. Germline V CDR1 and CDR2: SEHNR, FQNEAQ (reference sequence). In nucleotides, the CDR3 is TGTGCCAGCAGCTTTTTACAGGGCACTGAAGCTTTCTTT. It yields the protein CASSFLQGTEAFF.

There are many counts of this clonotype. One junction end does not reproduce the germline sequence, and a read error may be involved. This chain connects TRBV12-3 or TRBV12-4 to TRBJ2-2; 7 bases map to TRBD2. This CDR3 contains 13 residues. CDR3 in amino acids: CASSLAGTGELFF. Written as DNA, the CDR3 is TGTGCCAGCAGCTTAGCGGGCACCGGGGAGCTGTTTTTT.

CDR3 region: CATSRTRDSSTDTQYF. The CDR3 nucleotides read TGTGCCACCAGCAGGACCCGGGACAGCAGCACAGATACGCAGTATTTT. V is TRBV15 and J is TRBJ2-3; TRBD1 aligns across 7 bases. The V and J ends lost 3 bases and 0 bases, in that order; junction bases with no gene match: 6. The germline V gene has CDR1 LNHNV and CDR2 YYDKDF (reference sequence). The CDR3 consists of 16 residues.

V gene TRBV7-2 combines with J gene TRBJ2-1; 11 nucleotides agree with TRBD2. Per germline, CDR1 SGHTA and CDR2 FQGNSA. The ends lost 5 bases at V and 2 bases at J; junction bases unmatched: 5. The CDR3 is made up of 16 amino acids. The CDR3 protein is CASSIIAGGPYNEQFF. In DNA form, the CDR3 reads TGTGCCAGCAGCATAATAGCGGGAGGGCCCTACAATGAGCAGTTCTTC.

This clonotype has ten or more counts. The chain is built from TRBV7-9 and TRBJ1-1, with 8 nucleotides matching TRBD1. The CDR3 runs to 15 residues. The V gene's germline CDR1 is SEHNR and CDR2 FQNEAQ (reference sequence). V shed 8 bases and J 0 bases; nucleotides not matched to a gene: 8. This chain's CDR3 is CASVTGGLMNTEAFF. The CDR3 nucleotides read TGTGCCAGCGTAACAGGGGGTTTAATGAACACTGAAGCTTTCTTT.

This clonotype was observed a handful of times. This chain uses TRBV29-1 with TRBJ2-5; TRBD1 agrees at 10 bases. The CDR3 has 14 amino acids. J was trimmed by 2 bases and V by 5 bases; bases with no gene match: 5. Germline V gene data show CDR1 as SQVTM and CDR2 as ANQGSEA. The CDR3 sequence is CSVSRDRGQETQYF. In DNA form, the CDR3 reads TGCAGCGTTTCCCGGGACAGGGGACAAGAGACCCAGTACTTC.

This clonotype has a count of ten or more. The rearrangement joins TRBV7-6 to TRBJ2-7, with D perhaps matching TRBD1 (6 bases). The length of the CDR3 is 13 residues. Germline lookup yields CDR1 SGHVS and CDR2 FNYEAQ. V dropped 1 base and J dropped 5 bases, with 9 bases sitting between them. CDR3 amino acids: CASSLDRDHEQYF. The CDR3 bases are TGTGCCAGCAGCTTAGACAGGGACCACGAGCAGTACTTC.

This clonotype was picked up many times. The CDR3 nucleotides are TGTGCCATATCGGGACAGAATTCACCCCTCCACTTT. Encoded protein: CAISGQNSPLHF. The chain joins TRBV2 to TRBJ1-6; 7 bases match TRBD1. Per germline, CDR1 SNHLY and CDR2 FYNNEI. The CDR3 covers 12 residues. The J segment lost 7 bases and the V segment lost 10 bases, leaving 4 bases of the junction unmatched.

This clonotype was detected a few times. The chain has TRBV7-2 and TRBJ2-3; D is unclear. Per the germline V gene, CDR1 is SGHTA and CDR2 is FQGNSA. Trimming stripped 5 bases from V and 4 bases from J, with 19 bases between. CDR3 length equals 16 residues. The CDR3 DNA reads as TGTGCCAGCAGCGAAAATACCTTAACTACTTCAGATACGCAGTATTTT. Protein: CASSENTLTTSDTQYF.

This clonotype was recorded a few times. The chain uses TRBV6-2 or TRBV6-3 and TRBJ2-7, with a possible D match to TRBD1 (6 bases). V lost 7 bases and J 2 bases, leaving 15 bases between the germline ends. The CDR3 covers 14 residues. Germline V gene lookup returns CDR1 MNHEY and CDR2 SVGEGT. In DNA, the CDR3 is TGTGCCAGCAAGACCGGGACACCAGCCTACGAGCAGTACTTC. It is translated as CASKTGTPAYEQYF.

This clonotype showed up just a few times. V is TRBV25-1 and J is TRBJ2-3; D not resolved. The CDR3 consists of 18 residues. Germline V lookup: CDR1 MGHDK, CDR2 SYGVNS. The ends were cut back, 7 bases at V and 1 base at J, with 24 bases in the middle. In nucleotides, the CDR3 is TGTGCCAGCACCCCATCAGTGCGAGGAATAAGGGGCACAGATACGCAGTATTTT. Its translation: CASTPSVRGIRGTDTQYF.

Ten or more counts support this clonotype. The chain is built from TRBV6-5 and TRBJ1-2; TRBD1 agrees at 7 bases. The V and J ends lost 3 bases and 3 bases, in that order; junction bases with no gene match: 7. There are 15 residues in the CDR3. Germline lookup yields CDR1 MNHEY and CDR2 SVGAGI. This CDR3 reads CASSYDKGAYYGYTF. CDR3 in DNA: TGTGCCAGCAGTTATGATAAGGGGGCGTACTATGGCTACACCTTC.

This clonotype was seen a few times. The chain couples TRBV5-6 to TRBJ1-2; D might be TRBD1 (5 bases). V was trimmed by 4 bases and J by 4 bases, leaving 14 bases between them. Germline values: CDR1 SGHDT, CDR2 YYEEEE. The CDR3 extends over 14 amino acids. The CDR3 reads CASSRGLNIYGYTF. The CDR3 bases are TGTGCCAGCAGCCGGGGGTTAAATATCTATGGCTACACCTTC.

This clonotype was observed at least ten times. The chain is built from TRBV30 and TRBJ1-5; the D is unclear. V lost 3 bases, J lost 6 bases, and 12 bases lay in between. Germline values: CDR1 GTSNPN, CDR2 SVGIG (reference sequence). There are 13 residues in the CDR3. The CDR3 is CAWRGDTGQPQHF. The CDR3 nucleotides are TGTGCCTGGAGGGGAGACACTGGTCAGCCCCAGCATTTT.

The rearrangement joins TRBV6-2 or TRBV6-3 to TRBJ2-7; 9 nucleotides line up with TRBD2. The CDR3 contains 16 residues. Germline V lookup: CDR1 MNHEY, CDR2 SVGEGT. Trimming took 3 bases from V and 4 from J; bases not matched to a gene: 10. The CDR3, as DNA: TGTGCCAGCAGTTATCCCGCGGGGGGGATCCATTACGAGCAGTACTTC. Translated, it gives CASSYPAGGIHYEQYF.

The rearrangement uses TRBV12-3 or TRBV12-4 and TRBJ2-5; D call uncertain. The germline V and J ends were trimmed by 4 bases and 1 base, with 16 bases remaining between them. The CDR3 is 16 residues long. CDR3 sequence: CASSSLLKPLQETQYF. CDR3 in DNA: TGTGCCAGCAGTTCCCTGCTCAAACCCCTCCAAGAGACCCAGTACTTC.

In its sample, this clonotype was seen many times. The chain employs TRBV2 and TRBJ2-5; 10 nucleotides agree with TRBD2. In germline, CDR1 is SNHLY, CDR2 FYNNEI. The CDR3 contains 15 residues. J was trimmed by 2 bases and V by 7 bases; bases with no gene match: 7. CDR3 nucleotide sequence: TGTGCCAGCAAACTAGCGGGGATACTGCAAGAGACCCAGTACTTC. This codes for CASKLAGILQETQYF.

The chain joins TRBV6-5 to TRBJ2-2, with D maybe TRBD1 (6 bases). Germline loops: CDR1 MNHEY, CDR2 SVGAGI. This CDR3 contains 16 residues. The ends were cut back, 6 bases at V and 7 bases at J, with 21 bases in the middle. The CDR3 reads CASRPLQGRSFGELFF. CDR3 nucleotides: TGTGCCAGCAGGCCCCTGCAGGGGCGCAGTTTCGGGGAGCTGTTTTTT.

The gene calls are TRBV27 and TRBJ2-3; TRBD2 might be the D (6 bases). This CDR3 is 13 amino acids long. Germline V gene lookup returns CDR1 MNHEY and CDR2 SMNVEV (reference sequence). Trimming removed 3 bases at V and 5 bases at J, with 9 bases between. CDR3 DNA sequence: TGTGCCAGCAGTTTGTTAGCGGAAGATACGCAGTATTTT. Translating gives CASSLLAEDTQYF.